This T cell receptor (beta chain) was observed in a study of cytomegalovirus exposure and HLA in healthy donors. Study-level results: What a later analysis showed was that several of the most significant clusters appeared linked to common viral pathogens. Presence/absence analyses assumed roughly uniform sequencing depth across donors, which may not hold.

This clone occurred once. The antigen remains undetermined. Trimming took 7 bases from V and 6 from J; bases not matched to a gene: 9. Per the germline V gene, CDR1 is SQVTM and CDR2 is ANQGSEA. This CDR3 has 13 residues. These donors counted as nominally healthy when sampled, but unrecorded immune exposures were likely. With 60 Vbeta and 13 Jbeta primers, the PCR was carried out. Repertoires were generated with immunoSEQ multiplex PCR, while TCRdb's copy carries only in-frame clones and drops some. The sample gives some 170,000 clones, 55% to 75% of which show up once; 2% to 2.5% is in the top ten. The genes are TRBV29-1 and TRBJ2-7, with 10 bases lining up with TRBD1. The material sequenced was PBMCs. The clonotype originates from a human donor in good health. In DNA form, the CDR3 reads TGCAGCGCCTCCGGGACAGGGGTTTCCGAGCAGTACTTC. It codes for CSASGTGVSEQYF.